Below, 8 T cell receptor beta chains from the same sample are listed, as sequenced in a study of shared clonotypes between healthy human individuals. Terminally differentiated effector memory CD45RA+ cells were left out of the naive CD8 fraction, which was CD45RO-negative and positively selected for CCR7. This table comes from immunoSEQ multiplex PCR, and its TCRdb copy is limited to in-frame clones, with some not included. Of around 2,100,000 clones detected, 85% to 95% appear once; the ten largest clones hold more than 0.95%. The specimen sequenced was naive CD8+ T cells sorted from blood. The source of these receptors is a man in his late teens or twenties in good health.

To note about this clone: The sample carries other DNA sequences with the same CDR3. The J gene is TRBJ2-5, the V gene TRBV30; D is unclear. The CDR3 extends over 12 amino acids. In germline, CDR1 is GTSNPN, CDR2 SVGIG (reference sequence). V was clipped by 0 bases and J by 5 bases, with 7 bases between them. CDR3 protein: CAWSVMGETQYF. CDR3 coding DNA: TGTGCCTGGAGTGTAATGGGCGAGACCCAGTACTTC.

The chain is built from TRBV25-1 and TRBJ2-4; no firm D call. CDR1 and CDR2 from the germline V gene are MGHDK and SYGVNS. CDR3 length: 13 amino acids. Trimming cost V 2 bases and J 0 bases, with 2 bases left between them. The DNA for the CDR3 is TGTGCCAGCAGTGAACTAGCCAAAAACATTCAGTACTTC. Protein: CASSELAKNIQYF. The entire variable domain, with the rest obtained from reference TRBV25-1 and TRBJ2-4, is as follows: EADIYQTPRYLVIGTGKKITLECSQTMGHDKMYWYQQDPGMELHLIHYSYGVNSTEKGDLSSESTVSRIRTEHFPLTLESARPSHTSQYLCASSELAKNIQYFGAGTRLSVL.

This rearrangement joins TRBV28 to TRBJ1-2; D gene uncertain. Per germline, CDR1 MDHEN and CDR2 SYDVKM. V was shortened by 1 base and J by 8 bases, with 8 bases between the two germline ends. CDR3 size: 12 residues. The CDR3 DNA follows: TGTGCCAGCAGTTTATACCTGGGGGGCTACACCTTC. Residues: CASSLYLGGYTF.

This chain connects TRBV28 to TRBJ1-4; no clear D gene. The CDR3 length is 15 residues. Trimming removed 1 base from V and 7 bases from J, with 13 bases in between. The germline V gene encodes CDR1 MDHEN and CDR2 SYDVKM. Written as DNA, the CDR3 is TGTGCCAGCAGTTTATATCAACGGGCGGGTGAAAAACTGTTTTTT. Translation gives CASSLYQRAGEKLFF.

The chain recombines TRBV18 with TRBJ2-1; D uncertain. The CDR3 sequence is 12 residues long. V was pared by 2 bases and J by 6 bases, with 5 bases between. Germline values: CDR1 KGHSH, CDR2 LQKENI. The CDR3 loop reads CASSPKSNEQFF. DNA of the CDR3: TGTGCCAGCTCACCAAAAAGCAATGAGCAGTTCTTC.

This sequence joins TRBV4-3 and TRBJ2-5; 10 bases match TRBD2. J lost 2 bases, V lost 3 bases, and 9 bases had no gene match. CDR3 length: 17 residues. Per germline, CDR1 LGHNA and CDR2 YSLEER. This CDR3 reads CASSQEAGGPLQETQYF. The CDR3 nucleotides are TGCGCCAGCAGCCAGGAAGCGGGAGGGCCCTTACAAGAGACCCAGTACTTC.

The chain couples TRBV2 to TRBJ1-2; D gene ambiguous. The CDR3 contains 10 residues. Germline V gene data show CDR1 as SNHLY and CDR2 as FYNNEI. The ends were cut back, 3 bases at V and 7 bases at J, with 3 bases in the middle. Here the CDR3 DNA reads TGTGCCAGCAGTGATGCTGGCTACACCTTC. This encodes CASSDAGYTF.

The rearrangement uses TRBV19 and TRBJ2-7; no firm D call. CDR1 is LNHDA and CDR2 is SQIVND in the germline V gene (reference sequence). Trimming took 0 bases from V and 0 from J, leaving 9 bases between them. The CDR3 length is 15 residues. The CDR3 protein is CASSIDVLGSYEQYF. For the CDR3, the DNA is TGTGCCAGTAGTATAGATGTTCTAGGCTCCTACGAGCAGTACTTC.